One sample yielded the 31 T cell receptor beta chains listed below, sequenced in a study of shared clonotypes between healthy human individuals. Libraries were prepared by immunoSEQ multiplex PCR; TCRdb keeps only in-frame clonotypes and omits some of them. Among about 600,000 clones listed, roughly 97% were seen once. Sequencing was carried out using naive CD4+ T cells sorted from blood. Subset given: CD45RA+ positively selected. The receptors were sampled from a woman younger than 45 in good health.

CDR3 region: CASSLSASSGNTIYF. The CDR3 coding sequence is TGTGCCAGCAGCTTATCGGCAAGCTCTGGAAACACCATATATTTT. The chain couples TRBV7-9 to TRBJ1-3; D is unclear. The CDR3 totals 15 residues. Germline V CDR1 and CDR2: SEHNR, FQNEAQ (reference sequence). The V end lost 2 bases, the J end lost 0 bases, and 8 bases lay between the germline ends.

The V gene is TRBV6-5, the J gene TRBJ1-4; D is uncertain. Trimming removed 4 bases at V and 0 bases at J, with 12 bases between. Germline V CDR1 and CDR2: MNHEY, SVGAGI. The CDR3 loop spans 16 amino acids. For the CDR3, the DNA is TGTGCCAGCAGTTTCAGCCAGTCCGCAACTAATGAAAAACTGTTTTTT. Its translation is CASSFSQSATNEKLFF.

V is TRBV6-1 and J is TRBJ1-1, with D unclear. The V end was cut by 7 bases, the J end by 7 bases, with 13 bases between. Germline V gene sequence: CDR1 MNHNS, CDR2 SASEGT. CDR3 length equals 12 residues. CDR3 bases: TGTGCCAGCACCCCCGGCTTGGGTGAAGCTTTCTTT. Amino acid sequence: CASTPGLGEAFF.

The sample holds one count of this clone. The V call is TRBV6-6, the J call TRBJ2-3; D is unresolved. Germline V lookup: CDR1 MNHNY, CDR2 SVGAGI (reference sequence). Trimming left V 2 bases short and J 6 bases short, with 3 bases between. This CDR3 has 11 residues. The chain's CDR3 is CASSYLDTQYF. The CDR3 region has the DNA TGTGCCAGCAGTTACCTGGATACGCAGTATTTT.

With regard to this clone: This same CDR3 is encoded by further DNA sequences in the sample. This chain uses TRBV28 with TRBJ1-5; D unresolved. The CDR3 covers 13 residues. Germline V lookup: CDR1 MDHEN, CDR2 SYDVKM. Trimming took 4 bases from V and 0 from J, leaving 4 bases between them. The CDR3 is CASSWDSNQPQHF. CDR3 in DNA: TGTGCCAGCAGTTGGGATAGCAATCAGCCCCAGCATTTT.

The rearrangement links TRBV27 to TRBJ2-7; D is perhaps TRBD1 (6 bases). The CDR3 spans 14 residues. V lost 6 bases and J lost 2, with 14 bases in between. CDR1 is MNHEY, CDR2 SMNVEV, per germline (reference sequence). CDR3 in amino acids: CASSYTGRAYEQYF. DNA of the CDR3: TGTGCCAGCAGCTACACAGGGCGTGCCTACGAGCAGTACTTC.

The rearrangement links TRBV7-2 to TRBJ2-5; D may match TRBD1 or TRBD2 (6 bases each). The CDR3 runs to 18 residues. Germline CDR1 and CDR2: SGHTA and FQGNSA. V gave up 3 bases and J gave up 5 bases, with 25 bases separating them. The CDR3: CASSFNTGAGVTGETQYF. The CDR3, as DNA: TGTGCCAGCAGCTTTAATACGGGAGCAGGGGTCACTGGGGAGACCCAGTACTTC. Based on the CDR3 plus reference TRBV7-2 and TRBJ2-5, the full variable domain is GAGVSQSPSNKVTEKGKDVELRCDPISGHTALYWYRQSLGQGLEFLIYFQGNSAPDKSGLPSDRFSAERTGGSVSTLTIQRTQQEDSAVYLCASSFNTGAGVTGETQYFGPGTRLLVL.

The rearrangement joins TRBV2 to TRBJ1-5, with TRBD1 as a possible D gene (6 bases). This CDR3 is built from 15 residues. Germline V gene sequence: CDR1 SNHLY, CDR2 FYNNEI. V was trimmed by 3 bases and J by 11 bases, leaving 20 bases between them. Here the CDR3 reads CASSEEAGADTAQHF. CDR3 nucleotides: TGTGCCAGCAGTGAGGAGGCGGGGGCCGATACGGCCCAGCATTTT. The full variable domain, with the rest looked up from reference TRBV2 and TRBJ1-5, is EPEVTQTPSHQVTQMGQEVILRCVPISNHLYFYWYRQILGQKVEFLVSFYNNEISEKSEIFDDQFSVERPDGSNFTLKIRSTKLEDSAMYFCASSEEAGADTAQHFGDGTRLSIL.

CDR3 bases: TGTGCCAGCAGCCGGGACAGGGATATCCACGAGCAGTACTTC. Translating gives CASSRDRDIHEQYF. The chain uses TRBV6-6 and TRBJ2-7; 9 positions match TRBD1. J lost 5 bases, V lost 6 bases, and 8 bases had no gene match. Germline V CDR1 and CDR2: MNHNY, SVGAGI (reference sequence). The CDR3 spans 14 residues.

Concerning this clone: Other DNA sequences of this sample code for an identical CDR3. J is TRBJ2-7 and V is TRBV28, with TRBD1 identical over 7 bases. CDR3 size: 13 residues. V was pared by 6 bases and J by 2 bases, with 4 bases of the junction left unmatched. Germline V lookup: CDR1 MDHEN, CDR2 SYDVKM. The CDR3 region has the DNA TGTGCCAGCAGGCTGACAGGGCCCTACGAGCAGTACTTC. Residues: CASRLTGPYEQYF. The full variable domain, completed using reference TRBV28 and TRBJ2-7, is DVKVTQSSRYLVKRTGEKVFLECVQDMDHENMFWYRQDPGLGLRLIYFSYDVKMKEKGDIPEGYSVSREKKERFSLILESASTNQTSMYLCASRLTGPYEQYFGPGTRLTVT.

The chain employs TRBV11-2 and TRBJ2-7, with 7 nucleotides matching TRBD2. The V gene's germline CDR1 is SGHAT and CDR2 FQNNGV. Trimming cost V 7 bases and J 2 bases; bases outside gene matches: 8. The CDR3 extends over 14 amino acids. CDR3 nucleotides: TGTGCCAGCACCAAAACCGGGGGGACCTACGAGCAGTACTTC. It is translated as CASTKTGGTYEQYF.

The V call is TRBV19, the J call TRBJ2-3; D is ambiguous. Trimming shortened V by 3 bases and J by 4 bases, and 2 bases separated the two germline ends. From germline, CDR1 is LNHDA and CDR2 SQIVND (reference sequence). This CDR3 region has 11 residues. The CDR3 is CASSMADTQYF. Written as DNA, the CDR3 is TGTGCCAGTAGTATGGCAGATACGCAGTATTTT.

This chain connects TRBV2 to TRBJ1-5; tentative D call: TRBD1 (5 bases). The germline V gene encodes CDR1 SNHLY and CDR2 FYNNEI. The CDR3 is 14 residues long. The V and J ends lost 2 bases and 6 bases respectively, with 11 bases between them. The CDR3 nucleotides are TGTGCCAGCAGTGAACAGGGAGAGTTTCAGCCCCAGCATTTT. As protein: CASSEQGEFQPQHF.

This chain links TRBV5-1 with TRBJ1-5, with D uncertain. Looked up from germline, CDR1 is SGHRS and CDR2 is YFSETQ. The CDR3 consists of 14 residues. V gave up 2 bases and J gave up 0 bases, with 6 bases separating them. The DNA of the CDR3 is TGCGCCAGCAGCTTATCCTCTAGCAATCAGCCCCAGCATTTT. It codes for CASSLSSSNQPQHF. The full variable domain, in which reference TRBV5-1 and TRBJ1-5 provide the parts outside the CDR3, is KAGVTQTPRYLIKTRGQQVTLSCSPISGHRSVSWYQQTPGQGLQFLFEYFSETQRNKGNFPGRFSGRQFSNSRSEMNVSTLELGDSALYLCASSLSSSNQPQHFGDGTRLSIL.

The chain is built from TRBV6-5 and TRBJ1-2; the D is unclear. This CDR3 contains 13 residues. Germline CDR1 MNHEY, CDR2 SVGAGI. Trimming left V 2 bases short and J 8 bases short, with 12 bases between. The CDR3 DNA reads TGTGCCAGCAGTTACCCGAACAAGGACGGCTACACCTTC. Protein product: CASSYPNKDGYTF.

V usage is TRBV15 and J usage is TRBJ2-3; D call uncertain. This CDR3 comprises 11 residues. Trimming pared 11 bases from V and 0 bases from J, leaving 6 bases between. CDR1 is LNHNV, CDR2 YYDKDF, per germline (reference sequence). The CDR3 region has the DNA TGTGCCCACACTAGCACAGATACGCAGTATTTT. As protein: CAHTSTDTQYF.

The rearrangement joins TRBV5-4 to TRBJ1-4, with D hard to call. V gave up 2 bases and J gave up 10 bases, with 15 bases separating them. Germline-derived CDR1 and CDR2 are SGHNT and YYREEE (reference sequence). This CDR3 region has 14 residues. CDR3 sequence: CASSFSGRGRKLFF. The CDR3, as DNA: TGTGCCAGCAGCTTTTCCGGTAGAGGGAGAAAACTGTTTTTT.

The gene calls are TRBV28 and TRBJ2-4, with 8 bases identical to TRBD2. Germline V gene sequence: CDR1 MDHEN, CDR2 SYDVKM. This CDR3 has 15 amino acids. With 4 bases clipped from V and 8 bases from J, the junction kept 10 bases outside the gene matches. This CDR3 is CASSSRDGRGDIQYF. The DNA of the CDR3 is TGTGCCAGCAGTTCCCGAGACGGGAGGGGAGACATTCAGTACTTC.

CDR3 bases: TGTGCCAGCAGTTGGACTAGTGGTTCCAATGAGCAGTTCTTC. Translation: CASSWTSGSNEQFF. This sequence joins TRBV13 and TRBJ2-1, with 7 bases identical to TRBD2. The CDR3 sequence is 14 residues long. V trimming: 6 bases; J trimming: 6 bases; junction bases outside the gene matches: 8. The germline V gene has CDR1 PRHDT and CDR2 FYEKMQ (reference sequence).

The chain couples TRBV2 to TRBJ2-7; 12 positions match TRBD2. Germline V gene lookup returns CDR1 SNHLY and CDR2 FYNNEI. With V trimmed by 6 bases and J by 0 bases, 0 bases remained unmatched. The CDR3 runs to 14 residues. This CDR3 reads CASRLAGGSYEQYF. The CDR3 coding sequence is TGTGCCAGCAGACTAGCGGGGGGCTCCTACGAGCAGTACTTC.

CDR3 sequence reads: CASSLGTGGLFEQYF. CDR3 sequence (DNA): TGCGCCAGCAGCTTGGGGACAGGGGGCCTGTTCGAGCAGTACTTC. V and J are TRBV5-1 and TRBJ2-5, with TRBD1 identical over 11 bases. The J call is doubtful: the DNA matches TRBJ2-7 better. This CDR3 has 15 residues. Per germline, CDR1 SGHRS and CDR2 YFSETQ.

The chain combines TRBV7-8 with TRBJ2-7; 8 nucleotides line up with TRBD2. After removal of 2 bases from V and 4 bases from J, the junction contained 16 bases not matched to a gene. This CDR3 is 18 amino acids long. Germline assignment: CDR1 SGHVS and CDR2 FQNEAQ. The CDR3 coding sequence is TGTGCCAGCAGCTTATTTCCGGGGAGCGGGAGTGGGTCGTACGAGCAGTACTTC. Encoded protein: CASSLFPGSGSGSYEQYF.

This sequence joins TRBV2 and TRBJ1-2; TRBD1 might be the D (5 bases). This CDR3 is 14 amino acids long. V was cut by 8 bases and J by 7 bases, with 20 bases left in between. CDR1 and CDR2 (germline): SNHLY, FYNNEI. The CDR3 loop is CASWSGPTAGGYTF. In nucleotides, the CDR3 is TGTGCCAGCTGGTCGGGACCAACCGCCGGTGGCTACACCTTC.

The J gene is TRBJ2-3, the V gene TRBV29-1; D is unclear. Germline loops: CDR1 SQVTM, CDR2 ANQGSEA. The germline V and J ends were trimmed by 5 bases and 4 bases, with 10 bases remaining between them. The CDR3 spans 12 residues. CDR3: CSVMVGADTQYF. The CDR3, as DNA: TGCAGCGTTATGGTAGGCGCAGATACGCAGTATTTT.

The genes are TRBV28 and TRBJ2-5; 8 bases agree with TRBD1. The germline V gene encodes CDR1 MDHEN and CDR2 SYDVKM. The CDR3 loop spans 14 amino acids. J lost 4 bases, V lost 3 bases, and 4 bases had no gene match. The DNA for the CDR3 is TGTGCCAGCAGTTTGGGACAGGAGGGAGAGACCCAGTACTTC. Translation gives CASSLGQEGETQYF.

This rearrangement joins TRBV11-2 to TRBJ2-2; 8 bases match TRBD2. J lost 2 bases, V lost 5 bases, and 4 bases had no gene match. Germline V gives CDR1 SGHAT, CDR2 FQNNGV. The length of the CDR3 is 15 residues. The CDR3 sequence: CASSPIAGNTGELFF. CDR3 DNA sequence: TGTGCCAGCAGCCCCATAGCGGGAAACACCGGGGAGCTGTTTTTT. The full variable domain, completed using reference TRBV11-2 and TRBJ2-2, is EAGVAQSPRYKIIEKRQSVAFWCNPISGHATLYWYQQILGQGPKLLIQFQNNGVVDDSQLPKDRFSAERLKGVDSTLKIQPAKLEDSAVYLCASSPIAGNTGELFFGEGSRLTVL.

This clone was picked up one time. CDR3 residues: CASSPYRGENGNQPQHF. In DNA, the CDR3 is TGTGCCAGCAGCCCTTATAGGGGGGAGAATGGCAATCAGCCCCAGCATTTT. The chain carries TRBV5-8 and TRBJ1-5; D may be TRBD1 (6 bases). CDR1 is SGHTS and CDR2 is YDEGEE in the germline V gene. This CDR3 spans 17 amino acids. The V gene lost 4 bases and the J gene lost 2 bases, with 19 bases spanning the gap.

The V gene is TRBV7-8, the J gene TRBJ1-5; D not certain. From germline, CDR1 is SGHVS and CDR2 FQNEAQ. The CDR3 is 15 residues long. V lost 1 base and J lost 0, with 7 bases in between. The CDR3 protein is CASSLEFTSNQPQHF. Written as DNA, the CDR3 is TGTGCCAGCAGCTTAGAATTTACTAGCAATCAGCCCCAGCATTTT.

This clone showed up just a few times. This chain connects TRBV7-9 to TRBJ1-2, with D possibly matching TRBD1 (5 bases). Germline values: CDR1 SEHNR, CDR2 FQNEAQ (reference sequence). Trimming shortened V by 1 base and J by 4 bases, and 10 bases separated the two germline ends. There are 14 residues in the CDR3. The CDR3 is CASSLVGDPYGYTF. The DNA of the CDR3 is TGTGCCAGCAGCTTAGTTGGGGACCCCTATGGCTACACCTTC.

The genes are TRBV6-4 and TRBJ1-2, with 7 bases aligning to TRBD1. The CDR3 is made up of 13 amino acids. CDR1 and CDR2 (germline): MRHNA, SNTAGT. J lost 7 bases, V lost 6 bases, and 8 bases had no gene match. CDR3 in amino acids: CASSATGVFGYTF. The DNA of the CDR3 is TGTGCCAGCAGCGCCACAGGGGTCTTTGGCTACACCTTC.

V is TRBV4-1 and J is TRBJ2-1, with 10 bases identical to TRBD2. The ends lost 0 bases at V and 9 bases at J; junction bases unmatched: 11. The CDR3 sequence is 17 residues long. CDR1 and CDR2 (germline): MGHRA, YSYEKL. CDR3 sequence: CASSQEFQREGRIEQFF. In DNA, the CDR3 is TGCGCCAGCAGCCAAGAGTTCCAGCGGGAGGGCCGTATTGAGCAGTTCTTC.